This T cell receptor beta chain was captured by sequencing in a study of blood T cell repertoires in COVID-19. Study details: Collection of acute and convalescent COVID-19 samples took place in the United States, Italy and Spain. Nucleic acid was either cDNA or gDNA, and it came from T cells, B-cell-depleted T cells, or PBMCs.

Authors' analysis steps: Amplification from reference gene primers served as the basis for estimated nucleated cell counts. Generated by immunoSEQ multiplex PCR, the TCRdb table keeps only in-frame clones and is missing some. Clone size and V and J calls were adopted from that table, with D and trimming inferred from the DNA. Of about 260,000 clones in the sample, 88% were seen once. The length of the CDR3 is 13 residues. The ends lost 7 bases at V and 3 bases at J; junction bases unmatched: 8. Germline V lookup: CDR1 SQVTM, CDR2 ANQGSEA. The chain is built from TRBV29-1 and TRBJ2-7, with 8 positions matching TRBD1. The source of this sequence is a man between 60 and 75 years old who had recovered from COVID-19. Sequencing was done on a sample of peripheral blood. CDR3 sequence (DNA): TGCAGCGCCAGCGGACAGGGAATCTACGAGCAGTACTTC. This codes for CSASGQGIYEQYF.